A selection of T cell receptor beta chains follows, all from one sample in a study of cytomegalovirus exposure and HLA in healthy donors. Sequencing was performed with immunoSEQ multiplex PCR; in TCRdb, only in-frame clones are kept and a portion is missing. The data hold around 240,000 clones, with about four fifths observed a single time. The sequenced material came from PBMCs. These TCRs come from a woman in her thirties or forties in good health and CMV-seropositive. Both conserved end residues are part of each CDR3. The D gene is left open where the match is weak.

>TRBJ2-6|TRBV15|TRBD1
TGTGCCACCAGCAGAGATCCAGGGGGATCAGGGGCCAACGTCCTGACTTTC
CATSRDPGGSGANVLTF
>TRBJ2-3|TRBV5-6|NA
TGTGCCAGCAGCTTGGGGAACAGCATCACAGATACGCAGTATTTT
CASSLGNSITDTQYF
>TRBJ2-2|TRBV5-1|NA
TGCGCCAGCAAGGCCGCTAGGATAAACACCGGGGAGCTGTTTTTT
CASKAARINTGELFF
>TRBJ1-5|TRBV12-5|NA
TGTGCTAGTGGTTTGGTAATCAGGGCTGGGAGCAATCAGCCCCAGCATTTT
CASGLVIRAGSNQPQHF
>TRBJ2-7|TRBV6-1|TRBD2
TGTGCCAGCAGTGAGGGACTAGCGGGAAATGAGCAGTACTTC
CASSEGLAGNEQYF
>TRBJ1-6|TRBV13|NA
TGTGCCAGCACCATACTATGGACAGAAAGCTCCTATAATTCACCCCTCCACTTT
CASTILWTESSYNSPLHF
>TRBJ2-1|TRBV7-2|TRBD1
TGTGCCAGCAGCCCGGGACAGGGATCCTACAATGAGCAGTTCTTC
CASSPGQGSYNEQFF
>TRBJ2-2|TRBV7-2|NA
TGTGCCAGCAGACTCATGGCCTGGGCGGAGGCCGGGGAGCTGTTTTTT
CASRLMAWAEAGELFF
>TRBJ1-2|TRBV27|NA
TGTGCCAGCAGTTTCCGGGGGAACTATGGCTACACCTTC
CASSFRGNYGYTF
>TRBJ2-7|TRBV5-3|NA
TGTGCCAGAAGCGAGTCACCAGGGGGGCCCTACGAGCAGTACTTC
CARSESPGGPYEQYF
>TRBJ2-7|TRBV30|NA
TGTGCCTGGAGTGTACTACAGGGTTCCTACGAGCAGTACTTC
CAWSVLQGSYEQYF
>TRBJ1-2|TRBV2|TRBD1
TGTGCCAGCAGCCGCGGACAGGATCTATATGGCTACACCTTC
CASSRGQDLYGYTF
>TRBJ1-1|TRBV27|NA
TGTGCCAGCAGTTTGCGGGCCAACACTGAAGCTTTCTTT
CASSLRANTEAFF
>TRBJ1-1|TRBV6-1|NA
TGTGCCAGCAGTGAAGCGCTCGGAGGAGTGTTTGGAGCTTTCTTT
CASSEALGGVFGAFF
>TRBJ2-3|TRBV10-3|TRBD2
TGTGCCATCAGTGAGTCGGGGAGGGACTATACGCAGTATTTT
CAISESGRDYTQYF
>TRBJ1-2|TRBV9|NA
TGTGCCAGCAGCGTAGAAGACAGCTCTAACTATGGCTACACCTTC
CASSVEDSSNYGYTF
>TRBJ2-7|TRBV18|TRBD1
TGTGCCAGCTCCCTTGGACAGGGGTACGAGCAGTACTTC
CASSLGQGYEQYF